The entry that follows covers one TCR beta chain sequence. Its target is unknown. J lost 0 bases, V lost 0 bases, and 10 bases had no gene match. The CDR3 covers 19 residues. Germline V gives CDR1 DFQATT, CDR2 SNEGSKA (reference sequence). The sample belongs to a study of vaccination and CD4 T cells after COVID-19. Overall study context: Investigators drew the post-COVID samples a median around 98 days after diagnosis, with a range of 35 to 161. Study-wide points: For convalescent patients, 304 of the 307 vaccine-specific clones analyzed were classified as spike mono-reactive.

MiXCR, run by TCRdb on the PCR reads, gives a single entry per CDR3 protein. This sample has roughly 19,000 distinct CDR3 sequences, with less than 65% found just once. The sequencing here drew on CD4+ T cells from blood, taken after SARS-CoV-2 vaccination. The gene calls are TRBV20-1 and TRBJ1-5; 11 bases agree with TRBD1. The sequence came from a human donor who had recovered from COVID-19. CDR3 amino acids: CSARETGTGGTFSNQPQHF. The CDR3 nucleotides read TGCAGTGCTAGAGAAACCGGGACAGGGGGAACTTTTAGCAATCAGCCCCAGCATTTT.